This record covers a single T cell receptor (beta chain). The CDR3 is made up of 19 amino acids. These data are taken from a study of blood T cell repertoires in COVID-19. The protocol was immunoSEQ multiplex PCR, while the TCRdb copy is restricted to in-frame clones and leaves out a portion. The table lists under 150,000 clones, 85% of them singletons. The V and J genes are TRBV21-1 and TRBJ1-3; TRBD1, the D gene given by the table, was not confirmed from the DNA. TRBV21-1 is termed a pseudogene. What was sequenced was peripheral blood. The TCR originated in a woman aged 40 to 50 with active or convalescent COVID-19. CDR3 in DNA: TGTGCCAGCAGCAAAAACGCCCCCGGACAGCTCTATAAGGGAAACACCATATATTTT. Amino acids: CASSKNAPGQLYKGNTIYF.